This note documents a single TCR beta chain sequence. This sample stems from a study of blood T cell repertoires in COVID-19. Per the original methods: Reference gene primer amplification in the assay estimated nucleated cell counts. Sequencing used immunoSEQ multiplex PCR; TCRdb keeps in-frame clones, though not all of them. The V and J calls and clone size come from that table; D and trimming were worked out from the DNA. The sample consists of 65,000 or so clones, approximately 80% of them appearing once. There are 14 residues in the CDR3. Germline loops: CDR1 MNHEY, CDR2 SVGAGI. Trimming took 6 bases from V and 1 from J; bases not matched to a gene: 3.

Material for sequencing was peripheral blood. This TCR derives from a man aged 55 to 69 with acute or convalescent COVID-19. The V gene is TRBV6-5, the J gene TRBJ2-7; 10 positions match TRBD1. The CDR3 protein is CASRGQGMSYEQYF. The DNA of the CDR3 is TGTGCCAGCAGGGGACAGGGGATGTCCTACGAGCAGTACTTC.